This T cell receptor (beta chain) was obtained from a study of graft-versus-host responses after intestinal transplantation. V shed 0 bases, J shed 1 base, and the junction held 0 bases outside the gene matches. Germline V lookup: CDR1 SGDLS, CDR2 YYNGEE. The CDR3 sequence is 15 residues long. This clone has just one count. The assay was immunoSEQ multiplex PCR, and TCRdb's table has in-frame clones only and misses some. The repertoire has about 19,000 clones, over 75% of them found once; the top ten carry more than 1.5%. Specimen: PBMCs, collected roughly 390 days after transplant. The TCR comes from a human patient who received an intestinal transplant, so some T cells may come from the graft donor. The chain combines TRBV9 with TRBJ2-3; 9 bases match TRBD2. The CDR3 DNA reads as TGTGCCAGCAGCGTAGGGACTAGCGGCACAGATACGCAGTATTTT. Residues: CASSVGTSGTDTQYF. Based on the CDR3 plus reference TRBV9 and TRBJ2-3, the full variable domain is DSGVTQTPKHLITATGQRVTLRCSPRSGDLSVYWYQQSLDQGLQFLIQYYNGEERAKGNILERFSAQQFPDLHSELNLSSLELGDSALYFCASSVGTSGTDTQYFGPGTRLTVL.